The source of this T cell receptor beta chain is a study of T cell responses to AZD1222 COVID-19 vaccine. Study-wide results and limits: Nearly half of the spike-specific TCRs reportedly recognize variant regions that carry no mutations. The CD4 TCRs associated with vaccination extended across spike and predominated at 160-218 and 743-854.

Profiling relied on immunoSEQ multiplex PCR, and the TCRdb table lists in-frame clones only, not all of them. Of 150,000 or so clones in the sample, 85% to 90% were seen once. Concerning this clone itself: The target antigen is unknown.

The trim removed 6 bases at V and 7 bases at J, leaving 8 bases unmatched. Per the germline V gene, CDR1 is SNHLY and CDR2 is FYNNEI. CDR3 length: 13 amino acids. The specimen comprised peripheral blood, sampled 28 days after the second dose of the MenACWY control vaccine. V usage is TRBV2 and J usage is TRBJ1-2, with 7 bases identical to TRBD1. This receptor was identified in an adult who received the MenACWY meningococcal vaccine as a control. The CDR3 DNA follows: TGTGCCAGCAGCGCCGGGACAGTCGGTGGCTACACCTTC. Translated, it gives CASSAGTVGGYTF.